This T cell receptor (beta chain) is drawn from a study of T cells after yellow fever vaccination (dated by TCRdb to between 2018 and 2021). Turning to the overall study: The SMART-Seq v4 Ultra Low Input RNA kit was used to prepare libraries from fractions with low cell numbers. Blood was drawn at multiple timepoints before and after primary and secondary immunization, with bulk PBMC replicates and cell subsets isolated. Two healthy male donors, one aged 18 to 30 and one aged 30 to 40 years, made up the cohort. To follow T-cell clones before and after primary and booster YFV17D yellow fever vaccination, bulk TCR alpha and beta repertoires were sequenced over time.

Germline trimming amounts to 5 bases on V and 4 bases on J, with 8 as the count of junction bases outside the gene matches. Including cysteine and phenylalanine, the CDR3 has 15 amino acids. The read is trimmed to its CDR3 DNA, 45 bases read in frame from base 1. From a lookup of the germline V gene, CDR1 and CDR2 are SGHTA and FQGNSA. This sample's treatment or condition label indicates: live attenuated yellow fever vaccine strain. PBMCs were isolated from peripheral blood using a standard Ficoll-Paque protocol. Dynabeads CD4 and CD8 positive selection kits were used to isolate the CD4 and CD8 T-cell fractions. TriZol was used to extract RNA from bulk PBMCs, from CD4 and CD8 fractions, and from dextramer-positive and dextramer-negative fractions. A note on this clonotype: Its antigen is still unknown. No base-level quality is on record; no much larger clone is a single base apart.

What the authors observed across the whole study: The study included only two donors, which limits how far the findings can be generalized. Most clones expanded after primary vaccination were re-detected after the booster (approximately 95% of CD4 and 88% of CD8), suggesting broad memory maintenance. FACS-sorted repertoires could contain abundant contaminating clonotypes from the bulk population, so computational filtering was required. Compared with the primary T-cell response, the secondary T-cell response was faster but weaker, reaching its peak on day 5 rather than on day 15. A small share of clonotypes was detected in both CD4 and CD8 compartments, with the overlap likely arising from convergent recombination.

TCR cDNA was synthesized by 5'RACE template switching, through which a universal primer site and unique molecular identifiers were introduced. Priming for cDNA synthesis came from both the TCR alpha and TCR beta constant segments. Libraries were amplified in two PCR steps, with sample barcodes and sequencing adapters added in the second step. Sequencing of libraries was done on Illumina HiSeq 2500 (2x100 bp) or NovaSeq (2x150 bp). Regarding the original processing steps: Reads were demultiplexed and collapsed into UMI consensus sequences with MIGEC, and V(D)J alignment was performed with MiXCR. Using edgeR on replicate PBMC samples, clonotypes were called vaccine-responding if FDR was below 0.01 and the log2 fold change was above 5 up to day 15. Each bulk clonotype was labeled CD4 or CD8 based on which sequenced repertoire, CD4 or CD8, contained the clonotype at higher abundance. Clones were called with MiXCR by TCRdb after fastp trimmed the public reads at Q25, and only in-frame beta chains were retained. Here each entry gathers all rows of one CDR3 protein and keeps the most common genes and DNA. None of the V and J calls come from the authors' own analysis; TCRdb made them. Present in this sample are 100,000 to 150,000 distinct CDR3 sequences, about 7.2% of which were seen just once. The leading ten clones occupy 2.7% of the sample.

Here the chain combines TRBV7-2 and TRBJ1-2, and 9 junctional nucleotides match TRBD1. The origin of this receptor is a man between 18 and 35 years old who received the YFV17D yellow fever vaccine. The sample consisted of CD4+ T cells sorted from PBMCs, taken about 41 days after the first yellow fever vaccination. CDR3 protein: CASSDRDRERYGYTF. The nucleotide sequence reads TGTGCCAGCAGCGACAGGGACAGGGAGCGCTATGGCTACACCTTC.